The rows below give T cell receptor beta chains drawn from one sample of a study of blood T cell repertoires in COVID-19. Only in-frame clones appear in the TCRdb table, and some are missing; sequencing was by immunoSEQ multiplex PCR. This table holds some 52,000 clones, 75% to 90% found once. The source material was peripheral blood. Receptor source: a man in his 60s with active COVID-19. Both conserved end residues are part of each CDR3. Each record gives: D gene, V gene, J gene, clone size, CDR3 protein, CDR3 DNA. The D gene is left open where the match is weak. Some rows mark clone size as missing; the rest say once, few, many or name a class of expanded clone.

NA,TRBV12-3/TRBV12-4,TRBJ2-7,NA,CASSDSYRYEQYF,TGTGCCAGCAGTGACTCATATCGCTACGAGCAGTACTTC
NA,TRBV7-7,TRBJ2-1,few,CASSLGLNSYNEQFF,TGTGCCAGCAGCTTGGGACTGAACTCCTACAATGAGCAGTTCTTC
NA,TRBV7-2,TRBJ2-2,NA,CASSGGTNTGELFF,TGTGCCAGCAGCGGCGGGACCAACACCGGGGAGCTGTTTTTT
NA,TRBV6-2/TRBV6-3,TRBJ1-1,once,CASSTGSAAEAFF,TGTGCCAGCAGCACAGGGAGTGCTGCTGAAGCTTTCTTT
TRBD2,TRBV7-9,TRBJ2-5,NA,CASSLRPAGGETQYF,TGTGCCAGCAGCTTACGTCCAGCGGGAGGAGAGACCCAGTACTTC
TRBD2,TRBV7-9,TRBJ2-3,once,CASSLGSGSSGSDTQYF,TGTGCCAGCAGCTTAGGTAGTGGTTCGAGCGGGAGTGATACGCAGTATTTT
NA,TRBV5-4,TRBJ2-5,NA,CASSSQKWQETQYF,TGTGCCAGCAGCTCCCAGAAGTGGCAAGAGACCCAGTACTTC
NA,TRBV21-1,TRBJ2-3,few,CASSTEAGTQYF,TGTGCCAGCAGCACGGAGGCGGGTACGCAGTATTTT
NA,TRBV18,TRBJ2-2,once,CASSPRSPSNGELFF,TGTGCCAGCTCGCCCAGGTCTCCATCTAACGGGGAGCTGTTTTTT
NA,TRBV6-5,TRBJ1-5,few,CASSSSRGAGQPQHF,TGTGCCAGCAGTTCCTCCCGGGGGGCAGGGCAGCCCCAGCATTTT
TRBD2,TRBV14,TRBJ2-3,NA,CASSIGLADTQYF,TGTGCCAGCAGTATAGGACTAGCGGATACGCAGTATTTT
TRBD1,TRBV9,TRBJ2-1,NA,CASTTRTGPLHEQFF,TGTGCCAGCACCACCAGGACAGGGCCATTACATGAGCAGTTCTTC
NA,TRBV19,TRBJ2-2,few,CASSKASVNTPTNTGELFF,TGTGCCAGTAGTAAGGCTAGCGTGAACACTCCGACGAACACCGGGGAGCTGTTTTTT
NA,TRBV28,TRBJ1-2,NA,CASDSTINYGYTF,TGTGCCAGCGACAGCACCATAAACTATGGCTACACCTTC
NA,TRBV25-1,TRBJ1-2,NA,CASSRIGQGYGYTF,TGTGCCAGCAGCCGAATAGGGCAGGGTTATGGCTACACCTTC
TRBD1,TRBV5-1,TRBJ1-1,NA,CASSRGTGHNTEAFF,TGCGCCAGCAGCAGGGGGACAGGTCATAACACTGAAGCTTTCTTT
TRBD2,TRBV5-5,TRBJ2-3,NA,CASSVAGVSDTQYF,TGTGCCAGCAGCGTAGCGGGAGTTTCAGATACGCAGTATTTT
TRBD1,TRBV7-2,TRBJ2-1,once,CASSTWTGGNEQFF,TGTGCCAGCAGCACCTGGACAGGGGGCAATGAGCAGTTCTTC
TRBD2,TRBV7-2,TRBJ2-1,NA,CASSLRLAGDNEQFF,TGTGCCAGCAGCTTAAGACTAGCGGGAGACAATGAGCAGTTCTTC
TRBD1,TRBV25-1,TRBJ1-5,few,CASSGTGEQPQHF,TGTGCCAGCAGTGGGACAGGGGAGCAGCCCCAGCATTTT
NA,TRBV5-1,TRBJ2-7,NA,CASSLYLQDVQYF,TGCGCCAGCAGCTTATACCTACAGGACGTGCAGTACTTC
TRBD1,TRBV4-3,TRBJ2-1,NA,CASSQEPTGGHEQFF,TGCGCCAGCAGCCAAGAACCTACAGGGGGTCATGAGCAGTTCTTC
TRBD1,TRBV19,TRBJ2-6,NA,CASAGTATSGANVLTF,TGTGCCAGTGCCGGGACAGCGACATCTGGGGCCAACGTCCTGACTTTC
NA,TRBV28,TRBJ1-2,NA,CASSSGLVDYGYTF,TGTGCCAGCAGTTCAGGGCTGGTTGACTATGGCTACACCTTC
TRBD1,TRBV6-5,TRBJ1-5,NA,CASSYSSQGGQPQHF,TGTGCCAGCAGTTACTCATCGCAGGGGGGTCAGCCCCAGCATTTT
TRBD1,TRBV5-1,TRBJ1-2,NA,CASSLVGTGLTHYGYTF,TGCGCCAGCAGCTTGGTAGGGACAGGGCTTACTCACTATGGCTACACCTTC
NA,TRBV2,TRBJ1-2,few,CASSRDINYGYTF,TGTGCCAGCAGTAGGGACATTAACTATGGCTACACCTTC
NA,TRBV28,TRBJ2-7,NA,CASSWLEQEQYF,TGTGCCAGCAGTTGGCTAGAGCAAGAGCAGTACTTC
TRBD2,TRBV6-2/TRBV6-3,TRBJ2-1,NA,CASSYLAGGSSYNEQFF,TGTGCCAGCAGTTACCTTGCGGGAGGAAGCTCCTACAATGAGCAGTTCTTC
NA,TRBV6-5,TRBJ1-4,NA,CASSYSAGVEKLFF,TGTGCCAGCAGTTACTCGGCAGGTGTTGAAAAACTGTTTTTT
NA,TRBV10-3,TRBJ1-5,NA,CAISEGQTGNQPQHF,TGTGCCATCAGTGAGGGACAGACTGGGAATCAGCCCCAGCATTTT
TRBD1,TRBV9,TRBJ1-4,NA,CASSVDGQEDEKLFF,TGTGCCAGCAGCGTAGACGGACAGGAGGATGAAAAACTGTTTTTT
NA,TRBV6-5,TRBJ1-4,NA,CASSGANEKLFF,TGTGCCAGCAGCGGGGCTAATGAAAAACTGTTTTTT
NA,TRBV28,TRBJ2-7,NA,CASSPSHQDYEQYF,TGTGCCAGCAGTCCCAGCCACCAGGACTACGAGCAGTACTTC
NA,TRBV15,TRBJ2-7,NA,CATSRGQGPSYEQYF,TGTGCCACCAGCAGAGGCCAGGGGCCCTCCTACGAGCAGTACTTC
TRBD1,TRBV15,TRBJ2-1,NA,CATSTSRGKTYLRDNEQFF,TGTGCCACCAGCACGAGCAGGGGGAAAACCTACCTTCGGGACAATGAGCAGTTCTTC
NA,TRBV9,TRBJ2-2,once,CASSLRTGAGTGELFF,TGTGCCAGCAGCCTCCGGACAGGAGCGGGCACCGGGGAGCTGTTTTTT
NA,TRBV19,TRBJ2-7,NA,CASSMDRTFYEQYF,TGTGCCAGTAGTATGGACAGAACTTTCTACGAGCAGTACTTC
NA,TRBV15,TRBJ2-5,NA,CATSRDWRGGRETQYF,TGTGCCACCAGCAGAGATTGGAGGGGGGGGCGGGAGACCCAGTACTTC
TRBD2,TRBV2,TRBJ2-1,NA,CASSLNPSGSYNEQFF,TGTGCCAGCAGTCTAAATCCTAGCGGGAGTTACAATGAGCAGTTCTTC
NA,TRBV7-2,TRBJ1-1,NA,CASSLLPGENTEAFF,TGTGCCAGCAGCTTACTCCCGGGGGAGAACACTGAAGCTTTCTTT
TRBD2,TRBV6-2/TRBV6-3,TRBJ2-7,NA,CASSEGTSGISWDEQYF,TGTGCCAGCAGCGAAGGGACTAGCGGGATTTCGTGGGACGAGCAGTACTTC
NA,TRBV19,TRBJ2-4,NA,CASSKYGSIQYF,TGTGCCAGTAGTAAATACGGGTCCATTCAGTACTTC
NA,TRBV7-3,TRBJ2-2,NA,CASSFGPSTGELFF,TGTGCCAGCAGCTTTGGCCCCTCAACCGGGGAGCTGTTTTTT
NA,TRBV5-1,TRBJ2-3,NA,CASRLESTDTQYF,TGCGCCAGCAGACTTGAGTCCACAGATACGCAGTATTTT
NA,TRBV7-9,TRBJ1-5,NA,CASSFSGDRGNQPQHF,TGTGCCAGCAGCTTTTCGGGGGACCGGGGCAATCAGCCCCAGCATTTT
NA,TRBV12-3/TRBV12-4,TRBJ2-1,NA,CASTVTRGEQFF,TGTGCCAGCACCGTTACTAGAGGTGAGCAGTTCTTC
NA,TRBV4-1,TRBJ1-5,once,CASSLTGLREPQHF,TGCGCCAGCAGTCTAACAGGGCTCAGAGAGCCCCAGCATTTT